This T cell receptor beta chain was sequenced during a study of blood T cell repertoires in COVID-19. Turning to the study itself: Acute-phase and convalescent COVID-19 samples originated in the United States, Italy and Spain.

Method: immunoSEQ multiplex PCR; TCRdb's copy keeps in-frame clones and lacks some. The sample consists of hundreds of thousands of clones, approximately 79% of them appearing once. In its sample, this clone was seen once. Sequenced sample: peripheral blood. This clonotype originated in a woman aged 35 to 49 with active or convalescent COVID-19.

This CDR3 is CASSPNGAGPSTDTQYF. CDR3 sequence (DNA): TGTGCCAGTAGTCCTAATGGGGCGGGACCCAGCACAGATACGCAGTATTTT. The J gene is TRBJ2-3, the V gene TRBV19; possible D gene TRBD2, 6 bases. CDR3 size: 17 residues. V shed 5 bases and J shed 0 bases, with 18 bases lying between them. Per the germline V gene, CDR1 is LNHDA and CDR2 is SQIVND (reference sequence).